There are a few counts of the clone carrying this TCR beta chain. Its antigen is unidentified. V shed 6 bases and J 6 bases; nucleotides not matched to a gene: 5. Germline CDR1 reads SGHVS; CDR2 reads FQNEAQ. The CDR3 has 12 amino acids. The data originate from a study of CD8 T cells in ankylosing spondylitis. Study observations and caveats: What seemed typical of ankylosing spondylitis blood was a TCR beta motif built from roughly 8 highly homologous variants. Reactive arthritis synovial fluid and blood previously showed some of these motif variants. According to the report, clones linked to the disease were significantly enriched in matched synovial fluid samples taken from ankylosing spondylitis patients. Disease-linked clones were CD8+ and relatively rare in peripheral blood.

One entry per CDR3 protein, called by TCRdb with MiXCR from the 5' RACE reads. Here the sample spans more than 250,000 distinct CDR3 sequences, roughly 8% being singletons. Sequencing was done on a sample of blood, either unsorted or a sorted T cell fraction (not recorded which). This chain links TRBV7-8 with TRBJ2-7; 7 bases line up with TRBD1. The TCR originated in a male donor with ankylosing spondylitis. CDR3 DNA: TGTGCCAGCAGGACAGGGTTCTCCGAGCAGTACTTC. Translated, it gives CASRTGFSEQYF.